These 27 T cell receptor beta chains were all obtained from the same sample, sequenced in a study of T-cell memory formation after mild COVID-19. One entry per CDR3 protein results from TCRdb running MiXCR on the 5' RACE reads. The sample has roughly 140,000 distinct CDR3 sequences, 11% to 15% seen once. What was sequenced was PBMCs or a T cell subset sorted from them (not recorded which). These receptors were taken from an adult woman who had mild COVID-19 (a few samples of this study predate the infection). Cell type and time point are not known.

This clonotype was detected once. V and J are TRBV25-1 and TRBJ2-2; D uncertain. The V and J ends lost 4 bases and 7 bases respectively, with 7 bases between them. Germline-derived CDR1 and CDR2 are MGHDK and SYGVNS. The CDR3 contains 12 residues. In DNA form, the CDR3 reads TGTGCCAGCAGTGGCGGAATCGGGGAGCTGTTTTTT. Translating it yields CASSGGIGELFF.

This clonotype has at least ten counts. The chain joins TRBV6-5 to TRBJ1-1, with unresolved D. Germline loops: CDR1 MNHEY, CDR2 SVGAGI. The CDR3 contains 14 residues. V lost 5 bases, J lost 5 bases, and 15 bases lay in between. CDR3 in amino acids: CASSPTARGTEAFF. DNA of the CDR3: TGTGCCAGCAGTCCTACAGCGAGAGGGACTGAAGCTTTCTTT.

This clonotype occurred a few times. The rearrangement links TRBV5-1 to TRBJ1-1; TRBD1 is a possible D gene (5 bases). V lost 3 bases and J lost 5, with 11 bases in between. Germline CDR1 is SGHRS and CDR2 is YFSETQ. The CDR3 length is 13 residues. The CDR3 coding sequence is TGCGCCAGCAGCTGGGACCGCGCGACTGAAGCTTTCTTT. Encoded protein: CASSWDRATEAFF.

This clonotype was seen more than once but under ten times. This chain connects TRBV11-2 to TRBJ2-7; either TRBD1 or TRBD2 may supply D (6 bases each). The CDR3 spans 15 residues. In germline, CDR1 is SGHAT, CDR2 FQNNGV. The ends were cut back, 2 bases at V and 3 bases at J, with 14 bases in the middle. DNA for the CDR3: TGTGCCAGCAGCTTATCGGGGGCGCTAGGCTACGAGCAGTACTTC. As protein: CASSLSGALGYEQYF.

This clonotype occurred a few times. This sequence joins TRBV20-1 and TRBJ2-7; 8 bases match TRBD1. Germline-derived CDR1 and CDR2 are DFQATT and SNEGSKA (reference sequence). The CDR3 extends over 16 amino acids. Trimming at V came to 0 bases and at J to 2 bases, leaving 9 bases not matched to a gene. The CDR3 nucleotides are TGCAGTGCTAGAGATGATAGGGCAGGGGGCCCCTACGAGCAGTACTTC. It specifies CSARDDRAGGPYEQYF.

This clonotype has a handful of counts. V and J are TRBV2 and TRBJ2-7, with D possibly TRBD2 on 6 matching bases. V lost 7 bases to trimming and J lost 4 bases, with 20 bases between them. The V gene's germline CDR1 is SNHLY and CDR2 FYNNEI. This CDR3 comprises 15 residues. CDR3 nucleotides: TGTGCCAGCAATTCCGGCGGGACCCCCATGTACGAGCAGTACTTC. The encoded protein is CASNSGGTPMYEQYF.

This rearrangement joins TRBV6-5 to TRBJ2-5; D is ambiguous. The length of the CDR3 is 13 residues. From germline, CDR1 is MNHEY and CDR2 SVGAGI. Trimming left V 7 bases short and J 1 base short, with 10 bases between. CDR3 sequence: CASTARSQETQYF. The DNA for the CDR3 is TGTGCCAGCACCGCAAGGAGCCAAGAGACCCAGTACTTC.

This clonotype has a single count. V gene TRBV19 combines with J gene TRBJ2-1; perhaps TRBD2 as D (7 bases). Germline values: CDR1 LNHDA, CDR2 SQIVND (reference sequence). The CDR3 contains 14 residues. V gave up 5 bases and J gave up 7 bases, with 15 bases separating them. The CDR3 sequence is CASSPFRGANEQFF. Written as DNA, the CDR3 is TGTGCCAGTAGTCCCTTCCGGGGGGCTAATGAGCAGTTCTTC.

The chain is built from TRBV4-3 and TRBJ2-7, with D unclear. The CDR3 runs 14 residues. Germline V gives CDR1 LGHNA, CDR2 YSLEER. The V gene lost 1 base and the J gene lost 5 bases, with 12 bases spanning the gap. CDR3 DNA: TGCGCCAGCAGCCAAGGCATTGGAAGGGACGAGCAGTACTTC. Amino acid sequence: CASSQGIGRDEQYF.

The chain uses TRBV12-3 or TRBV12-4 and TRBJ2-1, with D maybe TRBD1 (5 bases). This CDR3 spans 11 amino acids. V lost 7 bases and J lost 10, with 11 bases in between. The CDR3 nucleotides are TGTGCCAGCACCCTAGGGGAAGAGCAGTTCTTC. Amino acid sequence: CASTLGEEQFF.

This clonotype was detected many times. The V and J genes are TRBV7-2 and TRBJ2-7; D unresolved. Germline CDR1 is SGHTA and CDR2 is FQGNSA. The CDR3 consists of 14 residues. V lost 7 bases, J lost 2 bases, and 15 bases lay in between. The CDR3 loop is CASNLPGGTYEQYF. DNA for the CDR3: TGTGCCAGCAACCTCCCCGGCGGAACCTACGAGCAGTACTTC.

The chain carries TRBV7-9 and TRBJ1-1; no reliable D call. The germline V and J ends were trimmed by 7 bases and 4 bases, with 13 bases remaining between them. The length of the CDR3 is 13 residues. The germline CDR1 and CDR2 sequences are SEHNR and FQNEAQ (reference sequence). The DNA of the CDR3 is TGTGCCAGCACCCATCCTGGGGTCACTGAAGCTTTCTTT. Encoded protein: CASTHPGVTEAFF.

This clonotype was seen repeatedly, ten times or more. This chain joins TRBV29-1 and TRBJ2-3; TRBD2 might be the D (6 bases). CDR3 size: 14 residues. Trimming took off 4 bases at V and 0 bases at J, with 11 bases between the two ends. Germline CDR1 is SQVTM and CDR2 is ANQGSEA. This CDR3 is CSVVGTSSTDTQYF. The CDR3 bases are TGCAGCGTTGTCGGGACTTCTAGCACAGATACGCAGTATTTT.

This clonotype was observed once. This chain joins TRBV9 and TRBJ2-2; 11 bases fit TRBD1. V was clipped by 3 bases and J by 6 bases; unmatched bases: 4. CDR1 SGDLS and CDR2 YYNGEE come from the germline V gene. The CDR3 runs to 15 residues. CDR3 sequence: CASSGGQGAPGELFF. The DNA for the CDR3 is TGTGCCAGCAGCGGTGGACAGGGGGCCCCCGGGGAGCTGTTTTTT.

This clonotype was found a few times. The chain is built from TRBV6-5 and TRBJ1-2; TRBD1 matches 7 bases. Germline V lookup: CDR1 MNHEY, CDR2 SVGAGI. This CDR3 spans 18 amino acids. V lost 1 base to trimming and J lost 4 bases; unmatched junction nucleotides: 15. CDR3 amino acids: CASSYYLTTGERAYGYTF. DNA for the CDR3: TGTGCCAGCAGTTACTACCTGACTACAGGGGAGAGGGCCTATGGCTACACCTTC.

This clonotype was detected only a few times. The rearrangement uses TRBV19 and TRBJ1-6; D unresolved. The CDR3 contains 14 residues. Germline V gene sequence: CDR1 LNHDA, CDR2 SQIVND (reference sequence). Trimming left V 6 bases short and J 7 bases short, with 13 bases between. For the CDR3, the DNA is TGTGCCAGTAGCGAAAGATTGGGGAATTCACCCCTCCACTTT. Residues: CASSERLGNSPLHF.

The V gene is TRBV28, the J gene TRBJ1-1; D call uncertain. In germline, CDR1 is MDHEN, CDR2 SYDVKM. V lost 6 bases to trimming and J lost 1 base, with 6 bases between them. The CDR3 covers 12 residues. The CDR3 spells CASRIRNTEAFF. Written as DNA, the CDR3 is TGTGCCAGCAGGATCAGGAACACTGAAGCTTTCTTT.

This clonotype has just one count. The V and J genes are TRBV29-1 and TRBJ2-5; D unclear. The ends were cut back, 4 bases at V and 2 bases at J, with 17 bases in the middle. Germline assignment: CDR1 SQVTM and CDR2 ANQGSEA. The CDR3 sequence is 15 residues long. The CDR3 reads CSVGPPSGRQETQYF. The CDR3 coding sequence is TGCAGCGTTGGGCCGCCGAGTGGCAGACAAGAGACCCAGTACTTC.

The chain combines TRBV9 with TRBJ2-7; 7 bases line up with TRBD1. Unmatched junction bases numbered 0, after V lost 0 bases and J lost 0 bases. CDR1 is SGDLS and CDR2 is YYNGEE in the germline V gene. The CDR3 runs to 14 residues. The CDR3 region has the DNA TGTGCCAGCAGCGTAGGGGACAGCTCCTACGAGCAGTACTTC. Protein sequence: CASSVGDSSYEQYF.

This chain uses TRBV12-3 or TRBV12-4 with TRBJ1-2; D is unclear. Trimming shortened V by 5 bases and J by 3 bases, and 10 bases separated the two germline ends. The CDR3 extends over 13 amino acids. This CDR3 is CASSLARYYGYTF. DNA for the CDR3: TGTGCCAGCAGTCTTGCTAGGTACTATGGCTACACCTTC.

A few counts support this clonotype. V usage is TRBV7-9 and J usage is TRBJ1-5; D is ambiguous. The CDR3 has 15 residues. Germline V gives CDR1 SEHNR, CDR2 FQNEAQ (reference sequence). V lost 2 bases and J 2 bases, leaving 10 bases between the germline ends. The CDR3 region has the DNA TGTGCCAGCAGCTTATTTGGCGGGGGCAATCAGCCCCAGCATTTT. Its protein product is CASSLFGGGNQPQHF.

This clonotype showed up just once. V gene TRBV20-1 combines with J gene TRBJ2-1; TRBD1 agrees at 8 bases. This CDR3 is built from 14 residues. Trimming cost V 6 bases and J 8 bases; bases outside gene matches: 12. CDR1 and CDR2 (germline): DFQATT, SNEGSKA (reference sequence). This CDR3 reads CSARTGIRFDEQFF. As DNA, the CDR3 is TGCAGTGCCCGGACAGGGATTAGGTTCGATGAGCAGTTCTTC.

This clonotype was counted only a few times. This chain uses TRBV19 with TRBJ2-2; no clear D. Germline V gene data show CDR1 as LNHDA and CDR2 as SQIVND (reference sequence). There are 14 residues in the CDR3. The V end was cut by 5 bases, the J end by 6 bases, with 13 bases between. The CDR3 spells CASSGVHPPGELFF. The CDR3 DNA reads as TGTGCCAGTAGTGGGGTCCATCCTCCCGGGGAGCTGTTTTTT.

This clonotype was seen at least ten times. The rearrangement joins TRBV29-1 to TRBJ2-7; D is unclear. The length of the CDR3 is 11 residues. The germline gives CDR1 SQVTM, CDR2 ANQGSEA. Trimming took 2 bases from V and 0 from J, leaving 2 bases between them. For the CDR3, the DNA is TGCAGCGTTGAAAGCTCCTACGAGCAGTACTTC. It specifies CSVESSYEQYF.

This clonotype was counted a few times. CDR3: CASSFWGGVYEQYF. In DNA form, the CDR3 reads TGTGCCAGCAGTTTTTGGGGGGGGGTCTACGAGCAGTACTTC. The V and J genes are TRBV12-3 or TRBV12-4 and TRBJ2-7, with 7 bases identical to TRBD2. There are 14 residues in the CDR3. V trimming: 3 bases; J trimming: 3 bases; junction bases outside the gene matches: 5.

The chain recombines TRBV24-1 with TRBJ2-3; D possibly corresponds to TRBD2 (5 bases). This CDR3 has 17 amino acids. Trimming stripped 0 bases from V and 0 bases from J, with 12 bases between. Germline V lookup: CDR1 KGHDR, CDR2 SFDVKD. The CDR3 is CATSDLPRSGSTDTQYF. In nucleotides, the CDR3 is TGTGCCACCAGTGATTTGCCTCGCTCGGGGAGCACAGATACGCAGTATTTT.

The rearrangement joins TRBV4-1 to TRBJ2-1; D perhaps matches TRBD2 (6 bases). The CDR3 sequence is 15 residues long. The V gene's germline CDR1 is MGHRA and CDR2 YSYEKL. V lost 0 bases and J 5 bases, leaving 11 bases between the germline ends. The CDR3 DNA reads TGCGCCAGCAGCCAAGAAGAGGGACTTGACAATGAGCAGTTCTTC. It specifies CASSQEEGLDNEQFF.